This T cell receptor beta chain originates from a study of T cells after yellow fever vaccination (dated by TCRdb to the late 2010s). A note on the overall study: The SMART-Seq v4 Ultra Low Input RNA kit was used to prepare libraries from fractions with low cell numbers. To follow T-cell clones before and after primary and booster YFV17D yellow fever vaccination, bulk TCR alpha and beta repertoires were sequenced over time. Two healthy male donors, one aged 18 to 29 and one aged 30 to 40 years, were included in the cohort. Bulk PBMC replicates and cell subsets were isolated from blood drawn at multiple timepoints before and after both primary and secondary immunization.

What the research found in general, with its limitations: Most clones expanded after primary vaccination were re-detected after the booster (around 96% of CD4 and around 88% of CD8), suggesting broad memory maintenance. The secondary T-cell response was weaker than the primary response but faster, peaking on day 5 instead of day 15. Computational filtering was required because FACS-sorted repertoires could contain abundant contaminating clonotypes from the bulk population. A small share of clonotypes was detected in both CD4 and CD8 compartments, with the overlap likely arising from convergent recombination. Because the study included only two donors, the extent to which the findings can be generalized is limited.

TCR cDNA was synthesized by 5'RACE template switching, through which a universal primer site and unique molecular identifiers were introduced. cDNA synthesis was primed from both the TCR alpha and TCR beta constant segments. Library amplification used two PCR steps, and the second PCR step added sample barcodes and sequencing adapters. Libraries were sequenced on Illumina HiSeq 2500 (2x100 bp) or NovaSeq (2x150 bp). Processing in the source paper ran as follows. Reads were demultiplexed and collapsed into UMI consensus sequences with MIGEC, and V(D)J alignment was performed with MiXCR. Vaccine-responding clonotypes were identified with edgeR using replicate PBMC samples, with FDR below 0.01 and a log2 fold change above 5 up to day 15 being required. CD4 or CD8 identity was assigned to each bulk clonotype according to whether the clonotype was present at higher abundance in the sequenced CD4 repertoire or the sequenced CD8 repertoire. TCRdb trimmed the raw reads at Q25, called clones with MiXCR and kept productive beta chains. Identical CDR3 proteins give one entry, which carries the most common genes and DNA. The authors' filters were not applied to this entry. The sample table holds some 300,000 distinct CDR3 sequences, of which around 8.1% were seen once. The ten largest clones represent approximately 18% of the sample.

Trimming costs V 6 bases and J 6 bases, and their ends lie 18 bases apart. The CDR3 sequence holds 15 residues, the cysteine and phenylalanine included. Only the CDR3 DNA stays, 45 bases, in frame from base 1. CDR1 and CDR2 are drawn from the germline V gene: ENHRY, SYGVKD. This clonotype showed up just a few times. Its antigen has not been determined. No clone much larger than this one lies a single base away; base qualities are absent. What this sample's treatment or condition label stands for: live attenuated yellow fever vaccine strain. At each blood-draw timepoint, two biological replicates of bulk PBMCs were obtained. PBMCs were isolated from peripheral blood using a standard Ficoll-Paque protocol. RNA was extracted with TriZol from bulk PBMCs, CD4 and CD8 fractions, and dextramer-positive and dextramer-negative fractions.

The TCR was taken from a man aged 18 to 30 who received the YFV17D yellow fever vaccine. This specimen was PBMCs, taken more than 35 days after the first yellow fever vaccination. This receptor chain uses TRBV10-3 and TRBJ1-5; a tentative D call is TRBD1 (5 bases match). The CDR3: CAIRPGLGTGQPQHF. The sequence in DNA is TGTGCCATCAGGCCGGGACTAGGGACGGGTCAGCCCCAGCATTTT.